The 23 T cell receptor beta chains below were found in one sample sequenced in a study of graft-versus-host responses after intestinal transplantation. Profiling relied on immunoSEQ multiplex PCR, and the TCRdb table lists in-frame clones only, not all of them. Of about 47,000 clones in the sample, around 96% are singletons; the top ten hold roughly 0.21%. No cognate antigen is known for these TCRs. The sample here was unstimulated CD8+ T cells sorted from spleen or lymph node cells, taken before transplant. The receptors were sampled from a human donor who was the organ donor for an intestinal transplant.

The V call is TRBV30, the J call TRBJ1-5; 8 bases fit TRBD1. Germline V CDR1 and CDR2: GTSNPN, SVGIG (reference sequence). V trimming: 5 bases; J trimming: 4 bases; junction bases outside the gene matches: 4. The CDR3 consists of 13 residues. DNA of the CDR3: TGTGCCTGGGACAGGGGCTTAAATCAGCCCCAGCATTTT. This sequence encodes CAWDRGLNQPQHF.

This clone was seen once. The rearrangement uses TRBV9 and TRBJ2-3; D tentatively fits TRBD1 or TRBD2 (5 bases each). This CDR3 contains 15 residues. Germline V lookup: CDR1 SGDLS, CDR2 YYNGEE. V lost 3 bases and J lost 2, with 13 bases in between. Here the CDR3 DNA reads TGTGCCAGCAGCGACCCGGGACCCATCACAGATACGCAGTATTTT. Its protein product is CASSDPGPITDTQYF.

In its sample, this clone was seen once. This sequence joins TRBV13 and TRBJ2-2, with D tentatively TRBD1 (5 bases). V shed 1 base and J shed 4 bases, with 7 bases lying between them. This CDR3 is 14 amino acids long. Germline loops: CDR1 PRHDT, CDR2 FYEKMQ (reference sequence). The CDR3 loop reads CASSLEQATGELFF. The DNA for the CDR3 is TGTGCCAGCAGCTTAGAACAGGCCACCGGGGAGCTGTTTTTT.

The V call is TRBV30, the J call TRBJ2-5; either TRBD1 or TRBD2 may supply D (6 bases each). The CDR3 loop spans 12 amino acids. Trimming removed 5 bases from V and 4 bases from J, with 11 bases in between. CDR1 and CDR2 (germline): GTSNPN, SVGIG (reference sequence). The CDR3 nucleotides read TGTGCCTGGTGTGAGGGGGGAGAGACCCAGTACTTC. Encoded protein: CAWCEGGETQYF.

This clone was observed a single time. The CDR3 DNA follows: TGTGCCAGCAGCTTAGAGTTAGAGTTCAGCTCCTATAATTCACCCCTCCACTTT. This gives the protein CASSLELEFSSYNSPLHF. The chain uses TRBV11-2 and TRBJ1-6; D gene unclear. CDR1 is SGHAT, CDR2 FQNNGV, per germline. With 0 bases removed from V and 0 bases from J, the gap between germline ends came to 12 bases. This CDR3 comprises 18 residues.

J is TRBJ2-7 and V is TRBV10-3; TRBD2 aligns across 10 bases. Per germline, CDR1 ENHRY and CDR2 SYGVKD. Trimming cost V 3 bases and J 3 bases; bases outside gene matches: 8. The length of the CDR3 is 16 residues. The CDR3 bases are TGTGCCATCAGTGAATTAGCGGGGGGCCAACTCTACGAGCAGTACTTC. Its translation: CAISELAGGQLYEQYF.

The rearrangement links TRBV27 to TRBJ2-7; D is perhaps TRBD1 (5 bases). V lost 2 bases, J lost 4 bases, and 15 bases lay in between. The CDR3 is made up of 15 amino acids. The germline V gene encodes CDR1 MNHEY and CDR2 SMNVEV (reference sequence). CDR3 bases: TGTGCCAGCAGTTTAAAGGGGCGTTCCGGATACGAGCAGTACTTC. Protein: CASSLKGRSGYEQYF.

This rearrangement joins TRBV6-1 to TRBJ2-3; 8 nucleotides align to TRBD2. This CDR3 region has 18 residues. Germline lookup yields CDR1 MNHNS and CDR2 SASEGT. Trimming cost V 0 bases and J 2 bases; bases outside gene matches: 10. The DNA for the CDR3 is TGTGCCAGCAGTGAAGCGCTTCGAGGCGGGGGGTTCACAGATACGCAGTATTTT. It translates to CASSEALRGGGFTDTQYF.

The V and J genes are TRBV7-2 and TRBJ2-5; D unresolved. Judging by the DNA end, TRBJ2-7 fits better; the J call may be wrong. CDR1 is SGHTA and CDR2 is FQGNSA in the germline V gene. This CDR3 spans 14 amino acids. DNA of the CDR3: TGTGCCAGCAGCCGAGTACAGTTCTCCTACGAGCAGTACTTC. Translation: CASSRVQFSYEQYF.

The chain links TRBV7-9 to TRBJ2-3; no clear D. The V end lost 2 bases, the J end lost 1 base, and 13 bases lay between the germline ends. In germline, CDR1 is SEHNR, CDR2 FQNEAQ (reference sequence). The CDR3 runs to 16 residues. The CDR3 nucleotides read TGTGCCAGCAGCTTACCCCGCGGCGACGGCACAGATACGCAGTATTTT. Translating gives CASSLPRGDGTDTQYF.

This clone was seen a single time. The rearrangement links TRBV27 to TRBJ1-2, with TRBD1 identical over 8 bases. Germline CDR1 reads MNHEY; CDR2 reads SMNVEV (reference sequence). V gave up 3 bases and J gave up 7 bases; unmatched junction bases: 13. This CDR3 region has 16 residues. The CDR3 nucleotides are TGTGCCAGCAGTTTGGACAGGGATGATCCTTTTGGTGGCTACACCTTC. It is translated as CASSLDRDDPFGGYTF.

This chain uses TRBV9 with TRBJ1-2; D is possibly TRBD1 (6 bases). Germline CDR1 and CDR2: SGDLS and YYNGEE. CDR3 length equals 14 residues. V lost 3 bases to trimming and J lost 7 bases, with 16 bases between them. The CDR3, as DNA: TGTGCCAGCAGCGGATCGACAGGATCGGGTGGCTACACCTTC. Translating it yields CASSGSTGSGGYTF.

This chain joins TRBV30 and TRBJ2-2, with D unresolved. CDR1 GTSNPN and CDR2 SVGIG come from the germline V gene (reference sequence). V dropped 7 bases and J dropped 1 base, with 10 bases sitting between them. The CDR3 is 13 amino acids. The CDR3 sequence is CAFISVNTGELFF. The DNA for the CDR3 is TGTGCCTTCATCAGCGTGAACACCGGGGAGCTGTTTTTT.

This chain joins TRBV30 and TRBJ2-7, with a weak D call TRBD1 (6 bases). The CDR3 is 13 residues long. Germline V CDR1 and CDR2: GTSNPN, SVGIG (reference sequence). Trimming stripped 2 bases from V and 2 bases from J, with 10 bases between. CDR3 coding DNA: TGTGCCTGGAGTAAAACAGGGCCCTACGAGCAGTACTTC. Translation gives CAWSKTGPYEQYF.

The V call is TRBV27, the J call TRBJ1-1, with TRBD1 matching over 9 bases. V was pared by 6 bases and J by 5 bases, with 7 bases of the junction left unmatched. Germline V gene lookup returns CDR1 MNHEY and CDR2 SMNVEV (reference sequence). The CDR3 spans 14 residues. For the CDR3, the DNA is TGTGCCAGCAGGCTGGACAGGGGTTTGACTGAAGCTTTCTTT. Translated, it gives CASRLDRGLTEAFF.

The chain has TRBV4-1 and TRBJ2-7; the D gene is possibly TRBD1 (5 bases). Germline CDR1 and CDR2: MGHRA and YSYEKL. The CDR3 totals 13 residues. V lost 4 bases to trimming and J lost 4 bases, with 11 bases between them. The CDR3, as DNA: TGCGCCAGCAGCCCGACGGACAAATACGAGCAGTACTTC. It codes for CASSPTDKYEQYF.

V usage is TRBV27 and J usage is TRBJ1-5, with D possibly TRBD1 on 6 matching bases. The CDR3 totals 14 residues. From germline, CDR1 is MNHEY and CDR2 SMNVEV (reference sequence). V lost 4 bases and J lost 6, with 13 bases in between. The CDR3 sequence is CASSSGATGQPQHF. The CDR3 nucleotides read TGTGCCAGCAGTTCAGGGGCGACGGGTCAGCCCCAGCATTTT.

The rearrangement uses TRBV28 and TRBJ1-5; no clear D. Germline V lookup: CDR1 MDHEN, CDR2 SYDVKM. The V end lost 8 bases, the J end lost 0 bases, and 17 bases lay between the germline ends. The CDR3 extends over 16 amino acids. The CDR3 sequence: CASHTMTGNSNQPQHF. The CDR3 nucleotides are TGTGCCAGCCATACAATGACGGGGAATAGCAATCAGCCCCAGCATTTT.

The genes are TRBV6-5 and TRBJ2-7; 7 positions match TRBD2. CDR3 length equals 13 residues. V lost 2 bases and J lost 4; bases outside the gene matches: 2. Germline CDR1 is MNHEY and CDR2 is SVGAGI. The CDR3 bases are TGTGCCAGCAGTTACGGGACTACTTACGAGCAGTACTTC. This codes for CASSYGTTYEQYF.

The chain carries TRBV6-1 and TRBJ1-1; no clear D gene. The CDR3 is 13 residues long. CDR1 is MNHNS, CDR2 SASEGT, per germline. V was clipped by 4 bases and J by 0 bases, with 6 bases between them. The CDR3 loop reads CASSGQMNTEAFF. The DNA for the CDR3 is TGTGCCAGCAGTGGCCAGATGAACACTGAAGCTTTCTTT.

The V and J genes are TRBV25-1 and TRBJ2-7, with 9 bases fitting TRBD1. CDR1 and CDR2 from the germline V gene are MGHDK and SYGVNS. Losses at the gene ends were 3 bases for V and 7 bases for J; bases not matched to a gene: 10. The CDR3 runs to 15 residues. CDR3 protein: CASSDYGTGRREQYF. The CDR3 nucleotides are TGTGCCAGCAGTGATTATGGGACAGGGAGGAGGGAGCAGTACTTC.

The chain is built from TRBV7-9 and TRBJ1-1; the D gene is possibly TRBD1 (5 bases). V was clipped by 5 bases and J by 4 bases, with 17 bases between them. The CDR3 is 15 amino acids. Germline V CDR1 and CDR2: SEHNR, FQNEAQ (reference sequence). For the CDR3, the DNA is TGTGCCAGCAGCGAACCCGGGGGGTTAGGCACTGAAGCTTTCTTT. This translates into CASSEPGGLGTEAFF.

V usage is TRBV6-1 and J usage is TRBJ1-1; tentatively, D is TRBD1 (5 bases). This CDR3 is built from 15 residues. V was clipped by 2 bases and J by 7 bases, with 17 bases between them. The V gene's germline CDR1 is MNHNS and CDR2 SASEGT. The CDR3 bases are TGTGCCAGCAGTGAAAATTTTAGCGGGGACCGTGAAGCTTTCTTT. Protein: CASSENFSGDREAFF.